This T cell receptor (beta chain) was sequenced for a study of control samples from healthy donors and cancer patients. Per the germline V gene, CDR1 is MDHEN and CDR2 is SYDVKM. The V end lost 5 bases, the J end lost 10 bases, and 11 bases lay between the germline ends. The CDR3 covers 12 residues. The protocol was immunoSEQ multiplex PCR, while the TCRdb copy is restricted to in-frame clones and leaves out a portion. The data hold roughly 58,000 clones, with more than 70% observed a single time. The rearrangement uses TRBV28 and TRBJ1-4; D is ambiguous. This sequence originates from a woman aged 55-75 years with lung cancer. The specimen was PBMCs. The CDR3 coding sequence is TGTGCCAGCAGTCTCCGGACGGGAAAACTGTTTTTT. This encodes CASSLRTGKLFF.